These T cell receptor beta chains were read from a single sample in a study of blood T cell repertoires in COVID-19. TCRdb's copy holds only in-frame clones and misses some; the assay was immunoSEQ multiplex PCR. The data contain under 200,000 clones, 75% to 85% of them singletons. The sample comprised peripheral blood. These TCRs come from a human donor in a cohort sampled during active COVID-19. The CDR3 runs from the conserved cysteine through the conserved F or W. The D gene is left open where the match is weak. Not all rows give a size; the values are once, few, many and, for expanded clones, a class.

CDR3aa: CASSNRGPSFNEQYF
CDR3nt: TGTGCCAGCTCGAACAGGGGCCCCAGTTTCAACGAGCAGTACTTC
d_gene: TRBD1
j_gene: TRBJ2-7
v_gene: TRBV18
abundance: NA

CDR3aa: CASSPEVSNEQFF
CDR3nt: TGCGCCAGCAGTCCAGAGGTTTCTAATGAGCAGTTCTTC
d_gene: NA
j_gene: TRBJ2-1
v_gene: TRBV10-1
abundance: NA

CDR3aa: CASSITGNEQFF
CDR3nt: TGTGCCAGCAGCATTACAGGGAATGAGCAGTTCTTC
d_gene: NA
j_gene: TRBJ2-1
v_gene: TRBV5-4
abundance: NA

CDR3aa: CASSLEKGAGVNTEAFF
CDR3nt: TGTGCCAGCAGCTTAGAAAAGGGGGCAGGGGTGAACACTGAAGCTTTCTTT
d_gene: TRBD1
j_gene: TRBJ1-1
v_gene: TRBV7-8
abundance: few

CDR3aa: CASSFEGGNQPQHF
CDR3nt: TGTGCCAGCAGCTTCGAGGGCGGCAATCAGCCCCAGCATTTT
d_gene: NA
j_gene: TRBJ1-5
v_gene: TRBV5-5
abundance: NA

CDR3aa: CASSSIAGGVYEQYF
CDR3nt: TGTGCCAGCAGTTCGATAGCGGGAGGAGTGTACGAGCAGTACTTC
d_gene: TRBD2
j_gene: TRBJ2-7
v_gene: TRBV28
abundance: once

CDR3aa: CASTTGTYEQYF
CDR3nt: TGTGCCAGTACGACAGGGACCTACGAGCAGTACTTC
d_gene: TRBD1
j_gene: TRBJ2-7
v_gene: TRBV28
abundance: NA

CDR3aa: CASSFEGRRGGYTF
CDR3nt: TGTGCCAGCAGCTTCGAGGGGCGCAGGGGAGGCTACACCTTC
d_gene: NA
j_gene: TRBJ1-2
v_gene: TRBV7-3
abundance: NA

CDR3aa: CASRTGSSGSPLHF
CDR3nt: TGTGCCAGCAGGACGGGGAGTAGTGGGTCACCCCTCCACTTT
d_gene: NA
j_gene: TRBJ1-6
v_gene: TRBV7-6
abundance: NA

CDR3aa: CASSLYYTEAFF
CDR3nt: TGTGCCAGCAGTCTCTATTACACTGAAGCTTTCTTT
d_gene: NA
j_gene: TRBJ1-1
v_gene: TRBV28
abundance: NA

CDR3aa: CASSGGGSSYGYTF
CDR3nt: TGTGCCAGCAGTGGGGGGGGATCTAGCTATGGCTACACCTTC
d_gene: NA
j_gene: TRBJ1-2
v_gene: TRBV28
abundance: NA

CDR3aa: CASSLVGGDRVYNEQFF
CDR3nt: TGTGCCAGCAGCTTAGTAGGGGGGGACAGGGTCTACAATGAGCAGTTCTTC
d_gene: TRBD1
j_gene: TRBJ2-1
v_gene: TRBV7-2
abundance: NA

CDR3aa: CASSQDRGSPYEQYF
CDR3nt: TGCGCCAGCAGCCAAGATCGGGGGTCCCCCTACGAGCAGTACTTC
d_gene: NA
j_gene: TRBJ2-7
v_gene: TRBV4-3
abundance: NA

CDR3aa: CASSEGLAGVYEQYF
CDR3nt: TGTGCCAGCAGTGAAGGACTAGCGGGAGTATACGAGCAGTACTTC
d_gene: TRBD2
j_gene: TRBJ2-7
v_gene: TRBV25-1
abundance: few

CDR3aa: CASSQDRVGTQYF
CDR3nt: TGTGCCAGCTCGCAAGACAGGGTTGGGACCCAGTACTTC
d_gene: TRBD1
j_gene: TRBJ2-5
v_gene: TRBV18
abundance: NA

CDR3aa: CASSTGGPGNTIYF
CDR3nt: TGTGCCAGCAGCACCGGAGGGCCTGGAAACACCATATATTTT
d_gene: NA
j_gene: TRBJ1-3
v_gene: TRBV7-3
abundance: NA

CDR3aa: CASSRTPASGGSEQYF
CDR3nt: TGTGCCAGTAGTCGCACCCCTGCTAGCGGGGGAAGCGAGCAGTACTTC
d_gene: TRBD2
j_gene: TRBJ2-7
v_gene: TRBV19
abundance: NA

CDR3aa: CASSPTGGRGEKLFF
CDR3nt: TGTGCCAGCAGCCCTACAGGGGGCAGGGGGGAAAAACTGTTTTTT
d_gene: TRBD1
j_gene: TRBJ1-4
v_gene: TRBV5-4
abundance: NA

CDR3aa: CASSLFSSGGTYEQYF
CDR3nt: TGTGCCAGCAGCTTATTCTCTAGCGGGGGAACCTACGAGCAGTACTTC
d_gene: TRBD2
j_gene: TRBJ2-7
v_gene: TRBV7-9
abundance: NA

CDR3aa: CASGGTGGSGLFF
CDR3nt: TGTGCCAGCGGAGGGACAGGGGGCTCGGGACTGTTTTTT
d_gene: TRBD1
j_gene: TRBJ1-4
v_gene: TRBV6-6
abundance: NA

CDR3aa: CASSYQTGTEQYF
CDR3nt: TGTGCCAGCAGTTACCAGACAGGGACCGAGCAGTACTTC
d_gene: TRBD1
j_gene: TRBJ2-7
v_gene: TRBV27
abundance: NA

CDR3aa: CASSDREVGQPQHF
CDR3nt: TGTGCCAGCTCGGACAGGGAGGTAGGGCAGCCCCAGCATTTT
d_gene: TRBD1
j_gene: TRBJ1-5
v_gene: TRBV18
abundance: NA

CDR3aa: CASTDRVNTEAFF
CDR3nt: TGTGCCAGTACCGACAGAGTGAACACTGAAGCTTTCTTT
d_gene: NA
j_gene: TRBJ1-1
v_gene: TRBV19
abundance: NA

CDR3aa: CASSAAGGGTDTQYF
CDR3nt: TGTGCCAGCAGTGCCGCGGGAGGGGGCACAGATACGCAGTATTTT
d_gene: TRBD2
j_gene: TRBJ2-3
v_gene: TRBV28
abundance: NA

CDR3aa: CASSASSYNSPLHF
CDR3nt: TGTGCCAGCTCAGCGAGCTCCTATAATTCACCCCTCCACTTT
d_gene: NA
j_gene: TRBJ1-6
v_gene: TRBV18
abundance: NA

CDR3aa: CASSLTTDYEQYF
CDR3nt: TGCGCCAGCAGCTTGACGACTGACTACGAGCAGTACTTC
d_gene: NA
j_gene: TRBJ2-7
v_gene: TRBV5-1
abundance: few

CDR3aa: CASSYSWLWDRDGTGELFF
CDR3nt: TGTGCCAGCAGTTACTCTTGGCTATGGGACAGGGATGGTACCGGGGAGCTGTTTTTT
d_gene: TRBD1
j_gene: TRBJ2-2
v_gene: TRBV6-2/TRBV6-3
abundance: NA

CDR3aa: CASSTELGGNRYEQYF
CDR3nt: TGTGCCAGCAGTACGGAGCTCGGGGGGAATCGATACGAGCAGTACTTC
d_gene: TRBD2
j_gene: TRBJ2-7
v_gene: TRBV28
abundance: few

CDR3aa: CASSLTALATNEKLFF
CDR3nt: TGTGCCAGCAGCTTGACAGCCCTTGCAACTAATGAAAAACTGTTTTTT
d_gene: NA
j_gene: TRBJ1-4
v_gene: TRBV5-6
abundance: NA

CDR3aa: CASSLGQPYEQYF
CDR3nt: TGTGCCAGCAGTTTAGGACAGCCCTACGAGCAGTACTTC
d_gene: NA
j_gene: TRBJ2-7
v_gene: TRBV27
abundance: NA

CDR3aa: CATSEETGGLAFF
CDR3nt: TGTGCCACCAGTGAGGAGACAGGGGGCTTAGCTTTCTTT
d_gene: TRBD1
j_gene: TRBJ1-1
v_gene: TRBV24-1
abundance: NA

CDR3aa: CASSPGQGVGGYTF
CDR3nt: TGTGCCAGCAGCCCCGGACAGGGGGTAGGTGGCTACACCTTC
d_gene: TRBD1
j_gene: TRBJ1-2
v_gene: TRBV6-5
abundance: NA

CDR3aa: CASSGTSNQPQHF
CDR3nt: TGTGCCAGCTCGGGGACAAGCAATCAGCCCCAGCATTTT
d_gene: NA
j_gene: TRBJ1-5
v_gene: TRBV18
abundance: NA

CDR3aa: CASSPGQGSYYGYTF
CDR3nt: TGTGCCAGCTCACCAGGACAGGGGTCTTACTATGGCTACACCTTC
d_gene: TRBD1
j_gene: TRBJ1-2
v_gene: TRBV18
abundance: once

CDR3aa: CATSDSSLQASGGPQHF
CDR3nt: TGTGCCACCAGTGACTCCTCCTTACAGGCCTCGGGGGGGCCCCAGCATTTT
d_gene: NA
j_gene: TRBJ1-5
v_gene: TRBV24-1
abundance: NA

CDR3aa: CASSFLFGRILTDTQYF
CDR3nt: TGTGCCAGCAGCTTCCTTTTCGGGAGAATCCTCACAGATACGCAGTATTTT
d_gene: NA
j_gene: TRBJ2-3
v_gene: TRBV7-2
abundance: NA

CDR3aa: CASSLSGMETQYF
CDR3nt: TGTGCCAGCAGCTTATCAGGGATGGAGACCCAGTACTTC
d_gene: NA
j_gene: TRBJ2-5
v_gene: TRBV7-9
abundance: NA

CDR3aa: CASSYGGSGNTIYF
CDR3nt: TGTGCCAGCAGTTACGGCGGGAGTGGAAACACCATATATTTT
d_gene: NA
j_gene: TRBJ1-3
v_gene: TRBV6-5
abundance: NA

CDR3aa: CASVLRRDRVCGYTF
CDR3nt: TGTGCCAGCGTGTTACGGAGGGACAGGGTGTGCGGCTACACCTTC
d_gene: NA
j_gene: TRBJ1-2
v_gene: TRBV21-1
abundance: NA

CDR3aa: CASSPVTGTGLQPQHF
CDR3nt: TGTGCCAGCTCACCGGTTACCGGGACAGGGCTTCAGCCCCAGCATTTT
d_gene: TRBD1
j_gene: TRBJ1-5
v_gene: TRBV18
abundance: NA

CDR3aa: CASSSLTGPSGANVLTF
CDR3nt: TGTGCCAGCAGCTCTTTGACAGGTCCTTCTGGGGCCAACGTCCTGACTTTC
d_gene: NA
j_gene: TRBJ2-6
v_gene: TRBV7-3
abundance: NA

CDR3aa: CASSFPEQGTEAFF
CDR3nt: TGTGCCAGCAGCTTCCCGGAGCAGGGCACTGAAGCTTTCTTT
d_gene: NA
j_gene: TRBJ1-1
v_gene: TRBV7-9
abundance: NA

CDR3aa: CASRLAGRGTDTQYF
CDR3nt: TGTGCCAGTAGGCTAGCGGGAAGAGGGACAGATACGCAGTATTTT
d_gene: TRBD2
j_gene: TRBJ2-3
v_gene: TRBV19
abundance: NA

CDR3aa: CASSALGRAGGPAEQFF
CDR3nt: TGTGCCAGCAGTGCCTTAGGGCGTGCGGGAGGGCCCGCTGAGCAGTTCTTC
d_gene: TRBD2
j_gene: TRBJ2-1
v_gene: TRBV25-1
abundance: NA

CDR3aa: CASSLALAGGPAKNIQYF
CDR3nt: TGTGCCAGCAGCTTAGCACTAGCGGGGGGGCCGGCCAAAAACATTCAGTACTTC
d_gene: TRBD2
j_gene: TRBJ2-4
v_gene: TRBV7-8
abundance: NA